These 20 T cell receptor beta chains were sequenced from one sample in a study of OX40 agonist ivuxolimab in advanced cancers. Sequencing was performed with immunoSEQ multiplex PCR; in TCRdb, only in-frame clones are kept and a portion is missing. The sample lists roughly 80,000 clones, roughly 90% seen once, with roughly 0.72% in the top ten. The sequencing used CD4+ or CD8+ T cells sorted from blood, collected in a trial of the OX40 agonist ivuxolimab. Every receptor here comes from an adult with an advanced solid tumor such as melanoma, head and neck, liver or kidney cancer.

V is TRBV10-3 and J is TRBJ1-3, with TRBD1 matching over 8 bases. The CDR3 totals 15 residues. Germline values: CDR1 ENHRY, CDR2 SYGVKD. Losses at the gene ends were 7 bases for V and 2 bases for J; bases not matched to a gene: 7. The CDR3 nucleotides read TGTGCCATCAATTCAGGGGGCGCAGCTGGAAACACCATATATTTT. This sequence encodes CAINSGGAAGNTIYF.

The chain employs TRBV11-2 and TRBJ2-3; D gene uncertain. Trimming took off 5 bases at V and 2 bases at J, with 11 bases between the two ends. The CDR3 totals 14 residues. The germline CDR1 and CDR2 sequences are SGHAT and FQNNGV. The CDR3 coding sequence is TGTGCCAGCAGCCCGCGGACCTACACAGATACGCAGTATTTT. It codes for CASSPRTYTDTQYF.

CDR3 sequence reads: CSVDLSGPQYF. The CDR3 region has the DNA TGCAGCGTTGATCTTAGCGGGCCCCAGTATTTT. The chain recombines TRBV29-1 with TRBJ2-3; 7 bases fit TRBD2. The CDR3 is made up of 11 amino acids. V shed 3 bases, J shed 12 bases, and the junction held 6 bases outside the gene matches. The germline CDR1 and CDR2 sequences are SQVTM and ANQGSEA.

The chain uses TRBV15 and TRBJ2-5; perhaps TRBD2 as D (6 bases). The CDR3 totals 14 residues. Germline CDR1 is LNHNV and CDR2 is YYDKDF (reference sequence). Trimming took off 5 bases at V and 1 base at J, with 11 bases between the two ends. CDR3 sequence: CATSGGGPQETQYF. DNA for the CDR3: TGTGCCACCAGCGGGGGAGGTCCCCAAGAGACCCAGTACTTC.

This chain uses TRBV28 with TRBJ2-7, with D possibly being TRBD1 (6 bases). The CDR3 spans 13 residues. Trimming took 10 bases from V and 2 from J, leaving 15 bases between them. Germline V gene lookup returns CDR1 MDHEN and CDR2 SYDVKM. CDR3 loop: CATNFRGTYEQYF. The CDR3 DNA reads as TGTGCCACCAATTTCAGGGGAACCTACGAGCAGTACTTC.

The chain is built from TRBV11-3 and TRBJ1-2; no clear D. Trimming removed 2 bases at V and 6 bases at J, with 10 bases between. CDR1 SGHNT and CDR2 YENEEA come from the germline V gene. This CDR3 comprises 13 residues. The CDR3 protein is CASSLNTWDGYTF. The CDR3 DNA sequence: TGTGCCAGCAGCTTAAACACCTGGGATGGCTACACCTTC.

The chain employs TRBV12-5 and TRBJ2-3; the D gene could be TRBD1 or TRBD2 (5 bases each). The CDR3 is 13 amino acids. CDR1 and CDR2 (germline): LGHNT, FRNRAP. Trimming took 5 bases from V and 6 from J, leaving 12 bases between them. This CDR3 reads CASGPGPTDTQYF. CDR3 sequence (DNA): TGTGCTAGTGGTCCGGGACCCACCGATACGCAGTATTTT.

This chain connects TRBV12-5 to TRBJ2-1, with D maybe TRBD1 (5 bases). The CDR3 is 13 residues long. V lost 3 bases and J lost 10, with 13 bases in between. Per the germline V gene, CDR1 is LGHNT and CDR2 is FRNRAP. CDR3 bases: TGTGCTAGTGGTTTACGGGCAGGGAACGAGCAGTTCTTC. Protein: CASGLRAGNEQFF.

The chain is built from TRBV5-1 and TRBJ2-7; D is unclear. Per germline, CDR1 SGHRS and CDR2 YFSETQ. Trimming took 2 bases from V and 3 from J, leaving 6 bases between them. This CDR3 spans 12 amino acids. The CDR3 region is CASSLLDYEQYF. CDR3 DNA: TGCGCCAGCAGCTTATTGGACTACGAGCAGTACTTC. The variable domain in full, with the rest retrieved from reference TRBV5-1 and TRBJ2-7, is KAGVTQTPRYLIKTRGQQVTLSCSPISGHRSVSWYQQTPGQGLQFLFEYFSETQRNKGNFPGRFSGRQFSNSRSEMNVSTLELGDSALYLCASSLLDYEQYFGPGTRLTVT.

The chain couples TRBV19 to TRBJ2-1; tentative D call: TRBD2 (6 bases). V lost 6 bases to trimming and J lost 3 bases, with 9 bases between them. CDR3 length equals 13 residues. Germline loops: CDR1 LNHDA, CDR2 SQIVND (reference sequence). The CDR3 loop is CASRGTFYNEQFF. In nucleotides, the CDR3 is TGTGCCAGTAGAGGGACTTTCTACAATGAGCAGTTCTTC.

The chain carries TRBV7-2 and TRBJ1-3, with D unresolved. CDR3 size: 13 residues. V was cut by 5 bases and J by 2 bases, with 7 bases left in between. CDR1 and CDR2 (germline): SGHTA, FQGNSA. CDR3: CASSPGAGNTIYF. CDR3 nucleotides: TGTGCCAGCAGCCCCGGGGCTGGAAACACCATATATTTT.

CDR3 DNA sequence: TGCGCCAGCAGCCAAGACCCCGCCGGGCTAGCGGGAGGAACGTACGAGCAGTACTTC. It yields the protein CASSQDPAGLAGGTYEQYF. The chain is built from TRBV4-3 and TRBJ2-7; 11 nucleotides align to TRBD2. CDR1 is LGHNA and CDR2 is YSLEER in the germline V gene. With V trimmed by 0 bases and J by 4 bases, 14 bases remained unmatched. CDR3 length: 19 residues.

DNA of the CDR3: TGTGCCAGCAGCACTAAAAGCGGGAGCTCCTACAATGAGCAGTTCTTC. Amino acid sequence: CASSTKSGSSYNEQFF. The chain has TRBV27 and TRBJ2-1; TRBD2 aligns across 8 bases. Germline V CDR1 and CDR2: MNHEY, SMNVEV (reference sequence). The V gene end was trimmed by 6 bases and the J gene end by 0 bases; junction bases not matched to a gene: 7. The CDR3 sequence is 16 residues long.

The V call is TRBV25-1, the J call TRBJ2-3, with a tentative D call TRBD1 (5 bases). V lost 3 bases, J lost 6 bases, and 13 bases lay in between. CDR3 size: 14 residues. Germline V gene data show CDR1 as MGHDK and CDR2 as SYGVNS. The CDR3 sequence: CASSDRAGSDTQYF. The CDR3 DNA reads TGTGCCAGCAGTGATAGGGCAGGGTCGGATACGCAGTATTTT.

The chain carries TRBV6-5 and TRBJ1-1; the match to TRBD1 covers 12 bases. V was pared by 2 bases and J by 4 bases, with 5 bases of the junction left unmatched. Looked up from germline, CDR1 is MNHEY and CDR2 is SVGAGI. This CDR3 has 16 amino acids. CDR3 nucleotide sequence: TGTGCCAGCAGTTACGGGACAGGGGGCGCGGGCACTGAAGCTTTCTTT. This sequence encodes CASSYGTGGAGTEAFF.

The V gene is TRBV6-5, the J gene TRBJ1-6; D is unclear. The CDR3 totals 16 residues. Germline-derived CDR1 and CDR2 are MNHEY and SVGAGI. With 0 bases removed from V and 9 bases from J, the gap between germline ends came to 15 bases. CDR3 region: CASSYSSGALGSPLHF. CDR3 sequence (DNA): TGTGCCAGCAGTTACTCGTCAGGAGCCTTAGGTTCACCCCTCCACTTT.

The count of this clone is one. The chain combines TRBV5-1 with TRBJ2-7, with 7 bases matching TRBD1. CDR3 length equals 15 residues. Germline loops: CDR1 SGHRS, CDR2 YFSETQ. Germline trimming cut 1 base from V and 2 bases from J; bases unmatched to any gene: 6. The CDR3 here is CASSLRTGPTYEQYF. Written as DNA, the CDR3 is TGCGCCAGCAGCTTGAGGACAGGCCCGACCTACGAGCAGTACTTC.

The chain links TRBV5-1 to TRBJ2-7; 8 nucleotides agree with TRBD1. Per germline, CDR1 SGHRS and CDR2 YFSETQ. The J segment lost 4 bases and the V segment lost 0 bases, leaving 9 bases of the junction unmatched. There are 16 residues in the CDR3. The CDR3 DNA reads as TGCGCCAGCAGCTTGGGACAGGGGAGTGAGTCGTACGAGCAGTACTTC. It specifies CASSLGQGSESYEQYF.

The DNA of the CDR3 is TGTGCCAGCACCACGCAGACAGGGGGGAACTATGGCTACACCTTC. It codes for CASTTQTGGNYGYTF. The rearrangement uses TRBV7-2 and TRBJ1-2, with 9 bases matching TRBD1. CDR1 and CDR2 from the germline V gene are SGHTA and FQGNSA. V was pared by 7 bases and J by 2 bases, with 8 bases of the junction left unmatched. CDR3 size: 15 residues.

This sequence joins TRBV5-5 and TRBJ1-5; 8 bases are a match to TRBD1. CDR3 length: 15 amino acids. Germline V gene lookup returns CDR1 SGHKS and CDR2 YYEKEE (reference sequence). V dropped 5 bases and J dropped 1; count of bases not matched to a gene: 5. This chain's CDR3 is CASRQGAWSNQPQHF. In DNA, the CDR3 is TGTGCCAGCAGGCAGGGGGCGTGGAGCAATCAGCCCCAGCATTTT.